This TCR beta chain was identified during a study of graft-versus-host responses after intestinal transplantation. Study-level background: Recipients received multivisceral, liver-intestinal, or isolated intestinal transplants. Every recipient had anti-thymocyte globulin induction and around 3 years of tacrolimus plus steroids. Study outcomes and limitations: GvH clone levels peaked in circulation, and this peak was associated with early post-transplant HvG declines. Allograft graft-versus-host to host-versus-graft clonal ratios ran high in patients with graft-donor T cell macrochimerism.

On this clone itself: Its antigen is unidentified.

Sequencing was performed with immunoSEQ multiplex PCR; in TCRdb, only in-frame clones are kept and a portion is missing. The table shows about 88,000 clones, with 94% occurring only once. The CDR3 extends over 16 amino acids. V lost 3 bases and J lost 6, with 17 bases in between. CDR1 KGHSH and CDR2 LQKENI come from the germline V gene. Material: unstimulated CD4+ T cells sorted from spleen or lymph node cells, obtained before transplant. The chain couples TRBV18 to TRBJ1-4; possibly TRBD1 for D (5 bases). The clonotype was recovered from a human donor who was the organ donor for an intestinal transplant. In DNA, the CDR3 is TGTGCCAGCTCACCCGGCCCGGGGCAATACGATGAAAAACTGTTTTTT. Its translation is CASSPGPGQYDEKLFF. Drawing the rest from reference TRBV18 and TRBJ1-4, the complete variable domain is NAGVMQNPRHLVRRRGQEARLRCSPMKGHSHVYWYRQLPEEGLKFMVYLQKENIIDESGMPKERFSAEFPKEGPSILRIQQVVRGDSAAYFCASSPGPGQYDEKLFFGSGTQLSVL.